A single sample gave rise to the 13 T cell receptor beta chains below, sequenced in a study of T cells in Graves' hyperthyroidism and ophthalmopathy (dated by TCRdb to between 2018 and 2021). Preparation of the library involved multiplex PCR. Sequenced on an Illumina HiSeq 2000. The TCR beta CDR3 regions were amplified from RNA transcripts. For the first round of RT-PCR on the TCR CDR3, the HTBI primer set was used together with the Qiagen OneStep RT-PCR kit. The raw public data were reprocessed by TCRdb itself: fastp quality trimming at Q25, MiXCR clonotype calling, in-frame beta chains only. All rows with the same CDR3 protein become a single entry with the most common DNA and genes. The sample table shows approximately 410,000 distinct CDR3 sequences, and roughly an eighth are seen once. The top ten clonotypes cover about 4.9% of the sample. The sequencing input was blood. These receptors all come from a young woman with Graves' hyperthyroidism.

This clonotype was picked up many times. This chain uses TRBV27 with TRBJ2-1, with 8 bases that match TRBD2. CDR1 and CDR2 from the germline V gene are MNHEY and SMNVEV (reference sequence). Trimming at V came to 5 bases and at J to 12 bases, leaving 18 bases not matched to a gene. The CDR3 totals 16 residues. CDR3 DNA sequence: TGTGCCAGCAGTCAATCCGGGACTAGTTATTCTCTTTGGCAGTTCTTC. It encodes CASSQSGTSYSLWQFF.

This clonotype was counted many times. This chain uses TRBV5-5 with TRBJ2-1; 11 nucleotides match TRBD2. Trimming took 0 bases from V and 10 from J; bases not matched to a gene: 6. Germline V gene sequence: CDR1 SGHKS, CDR2 YYEKEE (reference sequence). This CDR3 is 15 amino acids long. The CDR3 coding sequence is TGTGCCAGCAGCTTGGTCTTGCTAGCGGGAGGAGAGCAGTTCTTC. It yields the protein CASSLVLLAGGEQFF. Drawing the rest from reference TRBV5-5 and TRBJ2-1, the complete variable domain is DAGVTQSPTHLIKTRGQQVTLRCSPISGHKSVSWYQQVLGQGPQFIFQYYEKEERGRGNFPDRFSARQFPNYSSELNVNALLLGDSALYLCASSLVLLAGGEQFFGPGTRLTVL.

The chain recombines TRBV12-3 or TRBV12-4 with TRBJ2-7; D is possibly TRBD1 (5 bases). The length of the CDR3 is 13 residues. V lost 3 bases to trimming and J lost 0 bases, with 6 bases between them. The CDR3 sequence is CASSFGHSYEQYF. The CDR3 region has the DNA TGTGCCAGCAGTTTCGGACACTCCTACGAGCAGTACTTC.

The CDR3 region is CASSITAGSFLMNTEAFF. CDR3 in DNA: TGTGCCAGTAGTATTACAGCCGGGTCTTTCCTCATGAACACTGAAGCTTTCTTT. V gene TRBV19 combines with J gene TRBJ1-1, with D unclear. V lost 3 bases, J lost 0 bases, and 20 bases lay in between. The germline gives CDR1 LNHDA, CDR2 SQIVND (reference sequence). The CDR3 sequence is 18 residues long.

This clonotype was observed many times. The J gene is TRBJ1-1, the V gene TRBV2; 7 nucleotides align to TRBD1. Germline V CDR1 and CDR2: SNHLY, FYNNEI. The CDR3 has 15 amino acids. Losses at the gene ends were 7 bases for V and 0 bases for J; bases not matched to a gene: 8. The CDR3 region has the DNA TGTGCCAGCACCAGGACAGGCCTCATGAACACTGAAGCTTTCTTT. As protein: CASTRTGLMNTEAFF.

This clonotype has only a few counts. The chain carries TRBV20-1 and TRBJ2-7; either TRBD1 or TRBD2 may fit D (7 bases each). CDR3 size: 15 residues. The germline V gene has CDR1 DFQATT and CDR2 SNEGSKA (reference sequence). V was clipped by 4 bases and J by 3 bases, with 19 bases between them. The DNA of the CDR3 is TGCAGTGCTATTAGAAGACAGGGCGGGGGCTACGAGCAGTACTTC. Translated: CSAIRRQGGGYEQYF.

The chain has TRBV5-1 and TRBJ1-6; D call uncertain. CDR1 is SGHRS, CDR2 YFSETQ, per germline. The V end was cut by 4 bases, the J end by 7 bases, with 12 bases between. This CDR3 spans 14 amino acids. The chain's CDR3 is CASSLPGLNSPLHF. The DNA for the CDR3 is TGCGCCAGCAGCCTTCCGGGTTTGAATTCACCCCTCCACTTT.

The chain carries TRBV7-8 and TRBJ1-4; TRBD1 matches 7 bases. J gave up 7 bases and V 5 bases, and 7 bases lay outside the gene matches. Germline V gives CDR1 SGHVS, CDR2 FQNEAQ. The CDR3 length is 14 residues. CDR3 bases: TGTGCCAGCAGCCCCGCCAGGGGGGTTGAAAAACTGTTTTTT. It yields the protein CASSPARGVEKLFF.

This clonotype was counted many times. The J gene is TRBJ1-3, the V gene TRBV13; TRBD1 might be the D (5 bases). Trimming cost V 4 bases and J 4 bases, with 11 bases left between them. The germline V gene encodes CDR1 PRHDT and CDR2 FYEKMQ (reference sequence). This CDR3 comprises 14 residues. The CDR3 DNA sequence: TGTGCCAGCAGCTACCGGGACGCAGGAAACACCATATATTTT. Encoded protein: CASSYRDAGNTIYF.

This clonotype was detected ten times or more. This chain links TRBV6-5 with TRBJ1-1; D not certain. The CDR3 contains 16 residues. Looked up from germline, CDR1 is MNHEY and CDR2 is SVGAGI. The V gene lost 2 bases and the J gene lost 5 bases, with 18 bases spanning the gap. In DNA, the CDR3 is TGTGCCAGCAGTTACGGCCCCGGAGTTGGAGGGACTGAAGCTTTCTTT. It specifies CASSYGPGVGGTEAFF.

V usage is TRBV19 and J usage is TRBJ2-7, with TRBD1 as a possible D gene (5 bases). The CDR3 spans 11 residues. V lost 8 bases and J 4 bases, leaving 9 bases between the germline ends. Germline lookup yields CDR1 LNHDA and CDR2 SQIVND (reference sequence). The CDR3 loop reads CASQGVYEQYF. The CDR3 DNA sequence: TGTGCCAGTCAAGGGGTTTACGAGCAGTACTTC.

V usage is TRBV6-2 or TRBV6-3 and J usage is TRBJ1-5; 7 bases align to TRBD1. The CDR3 loop spans 13 amino acids. CDR1 MNHEY and CDR2 SVGEGT come from the germline V gene. V shed 10 bases, J shed 3 bases, and the junction held 6 bases outside the gene matches. The CDR3 protein is CATNDRDNQPQHF. The CDR3 bases are TGTGCCACCAACGACAGGGACAATCAGCCCCAGCATTTT.

The chain joins TRBV6-1 to TRBJ1-5; the match to TRBD1 covers 9 bases. Trimming at V came to 7 bases and at J to 0 bases, leaving 10 bases not matched to a gene. Germline V gives CDR1 MNHNS, CDR2 SASEGT. The CDR3 spans 17 residues. CDR3 protein: CASTSGQGIYSNQPQHF. The CDR3, as DNA: TGTGCCAGCACCTCGGGACAGGGCATTTATAGCAATCAGCCCCAGCATTTT.